This T cell receptor beta chain was recovered during a study of shared clonotypes between healthy human individuals. Comment on this clone: Other DNA sequences from this sample encode an identical CDR3 as well.

Sequencing used immunoSEQ multiplex PCR; TCRdb keeps in-frame clones, though not all of them. The data contain a few million clones, roughly 92% of them singletons. CD4+ cell separation produced CD45RA+ naive and CD45RA-negative memory subsets. This CDR3 is built from 15 residues. Looked up from germline, CDR1 is KGHSH and CDR2 is LQKENI. V shed 3 bases and J 2 bases; nucleotides not matched to a gene: 3. The chain recombines TRBV18 with TRBJ2-1; 8 bases line up with TRBD1. Material for sequencing was naive CD4+ T cells from PBMCs. Subset reported: CD45RA+ positively selected. The receptor was isolated from a man aged 18-30 years in good health. Some clones in this sample may be carry-over from other donors' samples. CDR3 bases: TGTGCCAGCTCACCGTCACAGGGGGCCTACAATGAGCAGTTCTTC. Amino acids: CASSPSQGAYNEQFF.